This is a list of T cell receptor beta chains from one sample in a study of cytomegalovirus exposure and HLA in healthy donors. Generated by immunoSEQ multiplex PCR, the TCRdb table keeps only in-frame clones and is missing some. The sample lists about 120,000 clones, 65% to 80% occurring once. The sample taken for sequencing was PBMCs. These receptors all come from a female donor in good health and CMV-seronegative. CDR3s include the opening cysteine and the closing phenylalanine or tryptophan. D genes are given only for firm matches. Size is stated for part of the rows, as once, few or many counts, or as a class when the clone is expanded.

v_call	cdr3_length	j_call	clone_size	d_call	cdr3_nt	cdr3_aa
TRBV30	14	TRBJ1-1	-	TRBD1	TGTGCCTGGACGAAGACCAGGGGGAAGGCTGAAGCTTTCTTT	CAWTKTRGKAEAFF
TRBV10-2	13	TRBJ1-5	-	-	TGCGCCAGCAGAATGGACATCAATCAGCCCCAGCATTTT	CASRMDINQPQHF
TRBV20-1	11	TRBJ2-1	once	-	TGCAGTGCGGCACTAGCTCCTGAGCAGTTCTTC	CSAALAPEQFF
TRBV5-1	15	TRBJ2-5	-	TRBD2	TGCGCCAGCAGCTTGGACGGGGGGGCTTCTAAGACCCAGTACTTC	CASSLDGGASKTQYF
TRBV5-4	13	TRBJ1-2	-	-	TGTGCCAGCAGTCCGGACAGAGGCTATGGCTACACCTTC	CASSPDRGYGYTF
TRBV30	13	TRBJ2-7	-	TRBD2	TGTGCCTGGTCAGCGGGGAACTCCTACGAGCAGTACTTC	CAWSAGNSYEQYF
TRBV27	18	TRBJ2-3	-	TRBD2	TGTGCCAGCAGTTTAAGTTCGATCCTAGCGGGGGAGTCAGATACGCAGTATTTT	CASSLSSILAGESDTQYF
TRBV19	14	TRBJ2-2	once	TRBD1	TGTGCCGGAAAGACAGGGACGGACACCGGGGAGCTGTTTTTT	CAGKTGTDTGELFF
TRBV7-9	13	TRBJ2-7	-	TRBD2	TGTGCCAGCAAACTAGCGGGGGGTTACGAGCAGTACTTC	CASKLAGGYEQYF
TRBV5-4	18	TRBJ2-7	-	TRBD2	TGTGCCAGCACTCCCCACGGCGAGCGGGGGGTCCCTTTTCACGAGCAGTACTTC	CASTPHGERGVPFHEQYF